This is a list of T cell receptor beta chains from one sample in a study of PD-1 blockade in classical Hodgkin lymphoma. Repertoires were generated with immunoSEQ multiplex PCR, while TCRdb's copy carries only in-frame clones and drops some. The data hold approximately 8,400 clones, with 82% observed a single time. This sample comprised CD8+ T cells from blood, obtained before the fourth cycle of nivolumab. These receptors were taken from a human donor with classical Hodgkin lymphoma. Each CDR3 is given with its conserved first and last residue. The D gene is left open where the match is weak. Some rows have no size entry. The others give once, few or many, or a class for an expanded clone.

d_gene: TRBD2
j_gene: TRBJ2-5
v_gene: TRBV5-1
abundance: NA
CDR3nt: TGCGCCAGCAGCTTGGAGGGGACTAACCAAGAGACCCAGTACTTC
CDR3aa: CASSLEGTNQETQYF

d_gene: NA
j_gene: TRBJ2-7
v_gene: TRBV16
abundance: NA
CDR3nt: TGTGCCAGCACCAAGAGTGATAGTGGCTACGAGCAGTACTTC
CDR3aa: CASTKSDSGYEQYF

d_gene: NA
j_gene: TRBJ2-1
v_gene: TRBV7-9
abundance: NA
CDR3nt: TGTGCCAGCAGCCCCCGCGTAGCCAGCTCCTACAATGAGCAGTTCTTC
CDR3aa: CASSPRVASSYNEQFF

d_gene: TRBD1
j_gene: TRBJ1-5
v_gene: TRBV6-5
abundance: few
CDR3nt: TGTGCCAGCAGCACCGGGACAGGGCAGCCCCAGCATTTT
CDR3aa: CASSTGTGQPQHF

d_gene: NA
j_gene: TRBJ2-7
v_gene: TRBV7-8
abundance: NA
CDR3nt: TGTGCCAGCAAGGTGGGGAACTCCTACGAGCAGTACTTC
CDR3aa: CASKVGNSYEQYF

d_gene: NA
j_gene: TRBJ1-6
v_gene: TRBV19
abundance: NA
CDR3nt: TGTGCCAGTAGTGCAACAGGGAAGCAACCTTATTCACCCCTCCACTTT
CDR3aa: CASSATGKQPYSPLHF

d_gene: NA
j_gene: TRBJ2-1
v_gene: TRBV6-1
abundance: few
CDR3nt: TGTGCCAGCAGTGACGGGGAATCATACAATGAGCAGTTCTTC
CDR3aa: CASSDGESYNEQFF

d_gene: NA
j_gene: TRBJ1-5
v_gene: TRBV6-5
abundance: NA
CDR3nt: TGTGCCAGCAGGGCTCAGGGGTTGGAACAGCCCCAGCATTTT
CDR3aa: CASRAQGLEQPQHF

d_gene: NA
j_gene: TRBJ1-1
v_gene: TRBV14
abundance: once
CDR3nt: TGTGCCAGCAGCCAAGTTCACACTGAAGCTTTCTTT
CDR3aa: CASSQVHTEAFF

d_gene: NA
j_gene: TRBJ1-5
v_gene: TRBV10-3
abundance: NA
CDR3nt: TGTGCCATCAGTGGGACAGATAGCAATCAGCCCCAGCATTTT
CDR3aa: CAISGTDSNQPQHF

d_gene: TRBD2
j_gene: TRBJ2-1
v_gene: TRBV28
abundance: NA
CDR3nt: TGTGCCAGCTCGGGACTAGCGGCCTTCAATGAGCAGTTCTTC
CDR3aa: CASSGLAAFNEQFF

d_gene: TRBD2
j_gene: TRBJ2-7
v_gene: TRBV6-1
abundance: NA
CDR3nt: TGTGCCAGCAGTGAACTAGCGGGGGGGCACGAGCAGTACTTC
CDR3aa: CASSELAGGHEQYF

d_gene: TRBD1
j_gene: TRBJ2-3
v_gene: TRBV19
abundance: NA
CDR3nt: TGTGCCAGTAGTATAGGGACAGGGTGGGCAGATACGCAGTATTTT
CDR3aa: CASSIGTGWADTQYF

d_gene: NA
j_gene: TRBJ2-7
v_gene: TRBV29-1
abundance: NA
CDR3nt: TGCAGCTTCCTGAGGGAGAGCTCCTACGAGCAGTACTTC
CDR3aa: CSFLRESSYEQYF

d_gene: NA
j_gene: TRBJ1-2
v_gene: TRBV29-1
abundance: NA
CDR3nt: TGCAGCGTTGAATCCCCTGCGTCTTTTGGGGGCTACACCTTC
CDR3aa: CSVESPASFGGYTF

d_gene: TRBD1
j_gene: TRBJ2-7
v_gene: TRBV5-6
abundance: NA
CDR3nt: TGTGCCAGCAGCTTCGGGACAGGAGGAGGGGTATACGAGCAGTACTTC
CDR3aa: CASSFGTGGGVYEQYF

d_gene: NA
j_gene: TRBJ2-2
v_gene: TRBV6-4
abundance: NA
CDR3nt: TGTGCCAGCAGTGATTCGTATTCCGGGGAGCTGTTTTTT
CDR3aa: CASSDSYSGELFF

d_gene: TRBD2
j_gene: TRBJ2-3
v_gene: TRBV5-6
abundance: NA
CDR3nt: TGTGCCAGCAGCTTGGCTAGCGGGGTTCCAGATACGCAGTATTTT
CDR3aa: CASSLASGVPDTQYF

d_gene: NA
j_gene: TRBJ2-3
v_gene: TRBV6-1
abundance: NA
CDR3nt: TGTGCCAGCAGTGATCCCCCCCCAGGGATGGGGGTAGTTGGGGGTACGCAGTATTTT
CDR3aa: CASSDPPPGMGVVGGTQYF

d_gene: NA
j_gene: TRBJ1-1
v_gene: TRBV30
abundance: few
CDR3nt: TGTGCCTGGAGCGAGGTAAACACTGAAGCTTTCTTT
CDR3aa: CAWSEVNTEAFF

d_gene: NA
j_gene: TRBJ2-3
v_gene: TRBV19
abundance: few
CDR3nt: TGTGCCAGTAGTATAGGGGTAGATACGCAGTATTTT
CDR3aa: CASSIGVDTQYF

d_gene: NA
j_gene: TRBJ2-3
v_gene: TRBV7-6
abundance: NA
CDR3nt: TGTGCCAGCAGCTTATCCCTCTCGGGTCTAGAGAGCACAGATACGCAGTATTTT
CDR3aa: CASSLSLSGLESTDTQYF

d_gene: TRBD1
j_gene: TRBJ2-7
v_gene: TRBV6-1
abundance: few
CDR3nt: TGTGCCACCGACAGGGGGTCCTACGAGCAGTACTTC
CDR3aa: CATDRGSYEQYF

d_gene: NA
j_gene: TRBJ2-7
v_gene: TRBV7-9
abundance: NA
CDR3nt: TGTGCCAGCAGCTTAGCGTTAGGCCCCTCAGGCGAGCAGTACTTC
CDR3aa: CASSLALGPSGEQYF

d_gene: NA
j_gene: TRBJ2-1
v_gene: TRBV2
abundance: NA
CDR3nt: TGTGCCAGCAGTGAAGGGGGAAGCTCCTACAATGAGCAGTTCTTC
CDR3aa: CASSEGGSSYNEQFF

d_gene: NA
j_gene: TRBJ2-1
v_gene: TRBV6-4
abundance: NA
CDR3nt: TGTGTCAGCAGTGACGGGGAATCCTCCTACAATGAGCAGTTCTTC
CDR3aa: CVSSDGESSYNEQFF

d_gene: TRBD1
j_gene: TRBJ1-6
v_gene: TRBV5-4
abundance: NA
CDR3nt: TGTGCCAGCAGCTTGACAGGGGAGAATTCACCCCTCCACTTT
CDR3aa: CASSLTGENSPLHF

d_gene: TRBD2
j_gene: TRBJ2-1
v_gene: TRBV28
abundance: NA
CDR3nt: TGTGCCAGCATTTTGACTAGCGGGTACAATGAGCAGTTCTTC
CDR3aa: CASILTSGYNEQFF

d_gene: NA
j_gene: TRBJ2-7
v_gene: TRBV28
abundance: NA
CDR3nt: TGTGCCAGCAGTCCATCCGCATGGGAGCAGTACTTC
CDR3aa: CASSPSAWEQYF

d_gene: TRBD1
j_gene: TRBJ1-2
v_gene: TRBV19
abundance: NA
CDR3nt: TGTGCCAGTAGCCAAACCCGACAGGGACGCCAAGGTGGCTACACCTTC
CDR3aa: CASSQTRQGRQGGYTF

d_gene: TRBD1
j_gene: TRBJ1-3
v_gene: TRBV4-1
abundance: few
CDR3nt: TGCGCCAGCAGCCAAAGCCCGGGACAGTTAAACACCATATATTTT
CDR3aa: CASSQSPGQLNTIYF

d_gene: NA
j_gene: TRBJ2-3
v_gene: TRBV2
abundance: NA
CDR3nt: TGTGCCAGCAGTGAGACACTATCCTCCTATATGGGTGATACGCAGTATTTT
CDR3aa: CASSETLSSYMGDTQYF

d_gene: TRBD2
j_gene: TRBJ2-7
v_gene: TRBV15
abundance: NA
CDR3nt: TGTGCCACCAGCAGAGAAAGACGCGGGGGCTACGAGCAGTACTTC
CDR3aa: CATSRERRGGYEQYF

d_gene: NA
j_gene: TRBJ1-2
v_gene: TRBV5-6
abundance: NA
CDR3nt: TGTGCCAGCAGCTTGGCCGCTCGTGGGGATTATGGCTACACCTTC
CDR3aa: CASSLAARGDYGYTF

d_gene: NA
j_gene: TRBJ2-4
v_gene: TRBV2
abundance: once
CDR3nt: TGTGCCAGCAGTGAGTTTTGGGTGAGGCCCAATTACATTCAGTACTTC
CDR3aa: CASSEFWVRPNYIQYF

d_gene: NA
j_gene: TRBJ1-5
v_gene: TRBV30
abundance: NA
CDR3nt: TGTGCCTGGAGTGTCCTTGAGAATGGGCCAAATCAGCCCCAGCATTTT
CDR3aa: CAWSVLENGPNQPQHF

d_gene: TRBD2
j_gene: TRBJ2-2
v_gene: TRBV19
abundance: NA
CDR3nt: TGTGCCAGTATCGGGACTAGCGGGGGAAGGAATCCCGGGGAGCTGTTTTTT
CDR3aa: CASIGTSGGRNPGELFF